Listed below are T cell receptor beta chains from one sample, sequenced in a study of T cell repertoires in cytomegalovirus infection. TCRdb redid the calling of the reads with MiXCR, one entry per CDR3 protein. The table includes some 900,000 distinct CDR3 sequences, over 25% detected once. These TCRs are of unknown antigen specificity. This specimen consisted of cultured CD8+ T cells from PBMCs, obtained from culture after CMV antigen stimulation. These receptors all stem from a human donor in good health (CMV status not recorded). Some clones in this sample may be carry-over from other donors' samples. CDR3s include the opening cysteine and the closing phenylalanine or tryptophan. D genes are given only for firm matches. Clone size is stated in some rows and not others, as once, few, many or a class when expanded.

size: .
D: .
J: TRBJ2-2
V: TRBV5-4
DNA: TGTGCCAGCAGCTTGGTACAGTCTCCCGGGGAGCTGTTTTTT
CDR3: CASSLVQSPGELFF

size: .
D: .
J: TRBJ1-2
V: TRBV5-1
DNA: TGCGCCAGCAGCTTGGCCAGCAGCTATGGCTACACCTTC
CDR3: CASSLASSYGYTF

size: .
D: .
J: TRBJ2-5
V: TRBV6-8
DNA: TGTGCCAGCAGCCCCTCGAAAGGGCCTTGGGAGACCCAGTACTTC
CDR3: CASSPSKGPWETQYF

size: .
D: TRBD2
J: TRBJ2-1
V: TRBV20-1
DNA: TGCAGTGCTAGAGCCCTAGCGGGGGTATCCTACAATGAGCAGTTCTTC
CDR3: CSARALAGVSYNEQFF

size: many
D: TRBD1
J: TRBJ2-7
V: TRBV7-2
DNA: TGTGCCAGCAGCCGCCCCGGACAGGGAGTAGTCTACGAGCAGTACTTC
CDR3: CASSRPGQGVVYEQYF

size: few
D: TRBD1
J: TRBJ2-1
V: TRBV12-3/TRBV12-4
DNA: TGTGCCAGCAGTGGCCGGACAGGGGAAACTTACAATGAGCAGTTCTTC
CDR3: CASSGRTGETYNEQFF

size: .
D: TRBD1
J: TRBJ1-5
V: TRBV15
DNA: TGTGCCACCGGCCCGGACAGGGGGGTCGGTCAGCCCCAGCATTTT
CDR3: CATGPDRGVGQPQHF

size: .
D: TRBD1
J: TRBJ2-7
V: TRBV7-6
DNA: TGTGCCAGCAGCTCTGGACAGGGTGGTTTCTACGAGCAGTACTTC
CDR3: CASSSGQGGFYEQYF

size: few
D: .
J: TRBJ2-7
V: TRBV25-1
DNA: TGTGCCAGCAGTGAATTCGACAGCGTCCTCTCCTACGAGCAGTACTTC
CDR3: CASSEFDSVLSYEQYF

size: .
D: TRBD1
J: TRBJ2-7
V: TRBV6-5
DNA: TGTGCCAGCAGTTACCTACCGGGACAGGGCTACGAGCGGTACTTC
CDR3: CASSYLPGQGYERYF

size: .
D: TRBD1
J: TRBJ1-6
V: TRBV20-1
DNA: TGCAGTGCTAGACGACAGGGACTAGGGCCCCTACCCCTCCACTTT
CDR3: CSARRQGLGPLPLHF

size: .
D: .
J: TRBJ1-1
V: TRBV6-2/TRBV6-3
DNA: TGTGCCAGCAGTTTGGGACGGGGGGTCATGAACACTGAAGCTTTCTTT
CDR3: CASSLGRGVMNTEAFF

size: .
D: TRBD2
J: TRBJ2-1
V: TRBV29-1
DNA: TGCAGCGTTGAAGGACTAGCGGGGGTTTCCTACAATGAGCAGTTCTTC
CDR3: CSVEGLAGVSYNEQFF

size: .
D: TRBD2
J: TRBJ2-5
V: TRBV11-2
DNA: TGTGCCAGCAGCTCCGGGACTAGGCGGATAGAGACCCAGTACTTC
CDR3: CASSSGTRRIETQYF

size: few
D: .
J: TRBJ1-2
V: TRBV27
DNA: TGTGCCAGCAGTCCGCTGGACGCAACGGGCAGGGTTGGCTACACCTTC
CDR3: CASSPLDATGRVGYTF

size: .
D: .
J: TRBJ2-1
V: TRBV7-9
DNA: TGTGCCAGCGGGGGGGGGCACAATGAGCAGTTCTTC
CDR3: CASGGGHNEQFF

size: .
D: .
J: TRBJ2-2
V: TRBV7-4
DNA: TGTGCCAGCAGCCAGAGGGTCGGGGAGCTGTTTTTT
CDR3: CASSQRVGELFF

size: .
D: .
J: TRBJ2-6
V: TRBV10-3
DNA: TGTGCCATCAGTGAGTACCAGTCCGCATCCCGCTCTGGGGCCAACGTCCTGACTTTC
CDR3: CAISEYQSASRSGANVLTF

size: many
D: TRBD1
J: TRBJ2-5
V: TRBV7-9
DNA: TGTGCCAGCAGCGGCAGTGGTTCCGGGACAGGGTGGCAAGAGACCCAGTACTTC
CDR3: CASSGSGSGTGWQETQYF

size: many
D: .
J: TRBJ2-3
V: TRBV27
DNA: TGTGCCAGCAGTTTAGGGTACGGACTCACAGATACGCAGTATTTT
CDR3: CASSLGYGLTDTQYF

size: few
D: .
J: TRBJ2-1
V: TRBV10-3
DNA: TGTGCCATCAGTGAGTCAACATTCGGAGGTCATGAGCAGTTCTTC
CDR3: CAISESTFGGHEQFF

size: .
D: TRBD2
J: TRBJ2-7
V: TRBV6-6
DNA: TGTGCCAGCAGTCCAGGGGGACTAGCGGGGGGGCAGTACTTC
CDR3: CASSPGGLAGGQYF

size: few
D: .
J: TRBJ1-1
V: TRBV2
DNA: TGTGCCGGCGGGTTCCACGTTGCTGAAGCTTTCTTT
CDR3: CAGGFHVAEAFF

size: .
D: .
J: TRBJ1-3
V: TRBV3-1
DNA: TGTGCCAACAGCCAAGCGATGGGGCCAGGAGGAAACACCATATATTTT
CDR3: CANSQAMGPGGNTIYF

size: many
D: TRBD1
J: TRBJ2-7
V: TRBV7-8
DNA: TGTGCCAGCAGCCAGACAGGGGCCCACTCCTACGAGCAGTACTTC
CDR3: CASSQTGAHSYEQYF

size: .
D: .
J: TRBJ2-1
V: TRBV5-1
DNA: TGCGCCAGCAGCCTGATATTCCCAACCCTCAATGAGCAGTTCTTC
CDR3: CASSLIFPTLNEQFF

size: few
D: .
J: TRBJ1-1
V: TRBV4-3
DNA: TGCGCCAGCAGCCAAGATAGGGGGGGTGTGCCACGGGCTTTCTTT
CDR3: CASSQDRGGVPRAFF

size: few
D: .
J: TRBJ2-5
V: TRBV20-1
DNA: TGCAGTGCTAGAGGGGCAGGGTCGGGAGAGACCCAGTACTTC
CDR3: CSARGAGSGETQYF

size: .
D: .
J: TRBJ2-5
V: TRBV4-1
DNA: TGCGCCAGCAGCCAACATCTTAATGGGCAAGAGACCCAGTACTTC
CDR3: CASSQHLNGQETQYF

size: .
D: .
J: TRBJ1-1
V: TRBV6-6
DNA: TGTGCCAGCATTTGGGACACGGGTTTTGAAGCTTTCTTT
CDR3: CASIWDTGFEAFF

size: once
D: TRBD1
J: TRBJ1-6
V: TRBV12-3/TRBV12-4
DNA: TGTGCCAGCAGTTTAGGGACAGGGGGCCTCCGGGGCTCACCCCTCCACTTT
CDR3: CASSLGTGGLRGSPLHF

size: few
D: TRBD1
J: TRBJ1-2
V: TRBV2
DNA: TGTGCCACCGTGGGGACAGAGATATTTTATGGCTACACCTTC
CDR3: CATVGTEIFYGYTF

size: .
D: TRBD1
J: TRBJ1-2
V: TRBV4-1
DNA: TGCGCCAGCAGTCAAGAGGTGCGGGGACAGGGGAACTATGGCTACACCTTC
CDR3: CASSQEVRGQGNYGYTF

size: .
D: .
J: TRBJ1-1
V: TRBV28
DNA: TGTGCCAGCACCCAGGTCGGGGGGAACACTGAAGCTTTCTTT
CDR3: CASTQVGGNTEAFF

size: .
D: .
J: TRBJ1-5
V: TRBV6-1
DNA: TGTGCCAGCAGTCCACGACAGTTCTGGGAACCCCAGCATTTT
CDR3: CASSPRQFWEPQHF

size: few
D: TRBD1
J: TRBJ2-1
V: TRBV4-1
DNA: TGCGCCAGCAGCCAAGGCGGGTCCGGGACAGGGGGCAATGAGCAGTTCTTC
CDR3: CASSQGGSGTGGNEQFF

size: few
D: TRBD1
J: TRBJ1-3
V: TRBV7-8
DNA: TGTGCCAGCAGCTTTTTACAGGGGGCTGGAAACACCATATATTTT
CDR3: CASSFLQGAGNTIYF

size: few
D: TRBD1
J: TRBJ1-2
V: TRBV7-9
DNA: TGTGCCAGCAGCTTTGAGGGGGCCTCAGCTAACTATGGCTACACCTTC
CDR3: CASSFEGASANYGYTF

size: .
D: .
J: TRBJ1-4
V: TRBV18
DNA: TGTGCCAGCTCACGACGTAACAGGGAAACTAATGAAAAACTGTTTTTT
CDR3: CASSRRNRETNEKLFF

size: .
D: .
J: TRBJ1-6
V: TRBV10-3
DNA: TGTGCCATCAAAGACCTAGGGAATTCACCCCTCCACTTT
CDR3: CAIKDLGNSPLHF

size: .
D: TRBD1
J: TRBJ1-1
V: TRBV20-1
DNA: TGCAGTGCCCCCGGGACAGGGGGGTTACTGAAAGCTTTCTTT
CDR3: CSAPGTGGLLKAFF

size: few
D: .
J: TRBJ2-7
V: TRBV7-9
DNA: TGTGCCAGCAGCCCCCCCCTGGCGGGGAGCTCCTACGAGCAGTACTTC
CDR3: CASSPPLAGSSYEQYF

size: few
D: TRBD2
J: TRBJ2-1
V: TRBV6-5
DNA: TGTGCCAGCGGGACTAGCGGGTTCAGCTCCTACAATGAGCAGTTCTTC
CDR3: CASGTSGFSSYNEQFF

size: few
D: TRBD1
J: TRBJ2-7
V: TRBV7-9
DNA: TGTGCCAGCAGCTTAGACAGGGGTAGGGATTCGGAGCAGTACTTC
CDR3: CASSLDRGRDSEQYF

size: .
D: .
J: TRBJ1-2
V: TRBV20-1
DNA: TGCAGTGCTAGCATAGGCCTCTGGTATGGCTACACCTTC
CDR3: CSASIGLWYGYTF

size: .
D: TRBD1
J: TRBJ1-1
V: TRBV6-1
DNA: TGTGCCAGCAGTGAATTGGGACAGGGGGCACCTGAAGCTTTCTTT
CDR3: CASSELGQGAPEAFF

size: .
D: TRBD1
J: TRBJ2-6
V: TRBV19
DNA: TGTGCCAGTAGTGCCAGGACAGGGCGGAGCTCTGGGGCCAACGTCCTGACTTTC
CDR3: CASSARTGRSSGANVLTF

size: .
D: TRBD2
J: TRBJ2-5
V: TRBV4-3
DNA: TGCGCCAGCAGCCAGGGGACTAGCGGATTCCAAGAGACCCAGTACTTC
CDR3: CASSQGTSGFQETQYF

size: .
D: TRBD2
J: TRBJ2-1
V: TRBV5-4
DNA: TGTGCCAGCAGCTTGCGGCGGGGGAACTACAATGAGCAGTTCTTC
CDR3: CASSLRRGNYNEQFF

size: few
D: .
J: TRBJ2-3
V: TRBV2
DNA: TGTGCCAGCAGTGCGGGCCGAGCTAGCACAGATACGCAGTATTTT
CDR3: CASSAGRASTDTQYF

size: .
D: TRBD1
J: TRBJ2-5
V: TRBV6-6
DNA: TGTGCCAGCAGTTACCTACGAAAAAGGACAGGGGAGGAGACCCAGTACTTC
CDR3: CASSYLRKRTGEETQYF

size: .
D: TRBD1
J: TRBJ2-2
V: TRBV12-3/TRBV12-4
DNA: TGTGCCAGCAGTGTAGACAGGGGGCTCACCGGGGAGCTGTTTTTT
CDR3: CASSVDRGLTGELFF

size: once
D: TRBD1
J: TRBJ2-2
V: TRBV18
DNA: TGTGCCAGCCCGGGACAGGGACCCGCATTCACCGGGGAGCTGTTTTTT
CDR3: CASPGQGPAFTGELFF

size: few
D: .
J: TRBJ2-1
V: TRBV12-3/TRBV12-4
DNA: TGTGCCAGCAGTTTTGTGGGGGCGGGGAATGAGCAGTTCTTC
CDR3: CASSFVGAGNEQFF

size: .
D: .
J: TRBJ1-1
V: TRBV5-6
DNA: TGTGCCAGCAGCACCTATGCCGGGGATTTGAACACTGAAGCTTTCTTT
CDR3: CASSTYAGDLNTEAFF

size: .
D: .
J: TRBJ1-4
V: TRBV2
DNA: TGTGCCAGCAGTGAGTCTAGGACCGGTCGTCCAGAAAAACTGTTTTTT
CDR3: CASSESRTGRPEKLFF